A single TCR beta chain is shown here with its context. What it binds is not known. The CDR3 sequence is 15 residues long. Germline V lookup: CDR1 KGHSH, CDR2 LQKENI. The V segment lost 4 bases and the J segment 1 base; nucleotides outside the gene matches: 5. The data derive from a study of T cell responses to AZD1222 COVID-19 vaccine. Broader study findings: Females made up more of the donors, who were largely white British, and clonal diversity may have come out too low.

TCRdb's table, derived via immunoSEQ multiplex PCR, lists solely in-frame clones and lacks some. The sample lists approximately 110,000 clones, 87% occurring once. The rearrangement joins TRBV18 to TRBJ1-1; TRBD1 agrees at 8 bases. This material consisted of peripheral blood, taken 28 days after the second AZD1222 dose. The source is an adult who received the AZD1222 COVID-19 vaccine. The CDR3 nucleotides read TGTGCCAGCTCACTGGACGGACAGGGGAACACTGAAGCTTTCTTT. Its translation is CASSLDGQGNTEAFF.